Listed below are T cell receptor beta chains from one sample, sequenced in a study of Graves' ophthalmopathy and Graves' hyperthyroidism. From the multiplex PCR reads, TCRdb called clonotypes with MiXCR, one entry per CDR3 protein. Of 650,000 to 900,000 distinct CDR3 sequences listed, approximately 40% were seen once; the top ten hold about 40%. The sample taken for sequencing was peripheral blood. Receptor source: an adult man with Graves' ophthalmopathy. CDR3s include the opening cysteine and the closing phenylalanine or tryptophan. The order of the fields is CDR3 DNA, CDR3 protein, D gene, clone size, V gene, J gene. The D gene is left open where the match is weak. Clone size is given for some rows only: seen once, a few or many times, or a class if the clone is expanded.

TGTGCCACCAACCCCTTAGACAGCCTATTTTCACCCCTCCACTTT,CATNPLDSLFSPLHF,.,many,TRBV10-3,TRBJ1-6
TGTGCCACCAGCAGAGATCGTAGGAGGACAGGGGGCTACACCTTC,CATSRDRRRTGGYTF,TRBD1,many,TRBV15,TRBJ1-2
TGTGCCACCAGCAGAGGGACAGGGGGGGGAAAACTGTTTTTT,CATSRGTGGGKLFF,TRBD1,.,TRBV15,TRBJ1-4
TGCAGTGCTAGTCCCGCGGCGGGAGGGAGTTACGAGCAGTACTTC,CSASPAAGGSYEQYF,TRBD2,.,TRBV20-1,TRBJ2-7
TGTGCCAGCAGCTTAGACTCAGGACAGGCATCTAACTATGGCTACACCTTC,CASSLDSGQASNYGYTF,TRBD1,few,TRBV11-2,TRBJ1-2
TGTGCCAGCAGAGGCAGGAGTCGAACATCTTACGAGCAGTACTTC,CASRGRSRTSYEQYF,.,.,TRBV10-3,TRBJ2-7
TGTGCCAGCAGCACTCCGCCCGGGACAGGGGGCGATGGCTACACCTTC,CASSTPPGTGGDGYTF,TRBD1,once,TRBV7-2,TRBJ1-2
TGTGCCAGTAGTAGACAGGGGGCCGTTCAGCCCCAGCATTTT,CASSRQGAVQPQHF,TRBD1,.,TRBV19,TRBJ1-5
TGTGCCAGTGGGGGACAAGGAGCTTTCTTT,CASGGQGAFF,.,many,TRBV7-9,TRBJ1-1
TGTGCCACCAGCAGAGAGGGAGGGCCCCAAGAGACCCAGCATTTT,CATSREGGPQETQHF,.,.,TRBV15,TRBJ1-5
TGTGCCAGCAGTTGGGAGGGCGACTATGGCTACACCTTC,CASSWEGDYGYTF,.,.,TRBV25-1,TRBJ1-2
TGTGCCAGTAGTATGGTCGGGGTAGGTAATCAGCCCCAGCATTTT,CASSMVGVGNQPQHF,.,few,TRBV19,TRBJ1-5
TGCGCCAGCAGCTATGGGGGGGCTGCAACTAATGGAAAACTGTTTTTT,CASSYGGAATNGKLFF,.,once,TRBV5-1,TRBJ1-4
TGTGCCAGCAGTGGAGGACAGGGGAACGGCGAGCAGTACTTC,CASSGGQGNGEQYF,TRBD1,.,TRBV2,TRBJ2-7
TGTGCCAGCAGTGAAGCGGGCCGGGGGATTGCCCAGCATTTT,CASSEAGRGIAQHF,.,many,TRBV2,TRBJ1-5